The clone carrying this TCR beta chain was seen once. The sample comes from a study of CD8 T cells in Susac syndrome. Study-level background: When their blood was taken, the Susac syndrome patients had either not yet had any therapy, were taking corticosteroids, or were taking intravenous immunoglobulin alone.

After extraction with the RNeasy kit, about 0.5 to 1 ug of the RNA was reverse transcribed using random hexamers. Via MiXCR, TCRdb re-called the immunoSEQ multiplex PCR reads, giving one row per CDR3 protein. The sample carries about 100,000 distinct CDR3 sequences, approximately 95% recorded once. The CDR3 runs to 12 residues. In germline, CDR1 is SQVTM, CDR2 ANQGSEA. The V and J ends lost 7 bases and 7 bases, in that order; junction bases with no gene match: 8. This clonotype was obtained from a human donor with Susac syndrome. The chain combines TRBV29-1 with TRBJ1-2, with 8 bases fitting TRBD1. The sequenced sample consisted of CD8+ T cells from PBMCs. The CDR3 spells CSAPQGAGGYTF. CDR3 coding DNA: TGCAGCGCGCCTCAGGGGGCCGGTGGCTACACCTTC.